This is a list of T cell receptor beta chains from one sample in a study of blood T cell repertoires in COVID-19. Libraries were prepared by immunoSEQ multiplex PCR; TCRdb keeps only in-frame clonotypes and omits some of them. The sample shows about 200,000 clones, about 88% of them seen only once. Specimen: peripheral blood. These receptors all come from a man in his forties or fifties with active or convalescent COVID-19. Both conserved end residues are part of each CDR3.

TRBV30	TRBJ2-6	CAWSVLPGVRSGANVLTF
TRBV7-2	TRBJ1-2	CASSIDSRYGYTF
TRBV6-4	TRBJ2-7	CASSRDRGYEQYF
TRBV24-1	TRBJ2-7	CATSDLTGDTYEQYF
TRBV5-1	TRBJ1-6	CASSLRTGNSPLHF
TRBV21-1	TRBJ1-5	CASSKGGHLNQPQHF
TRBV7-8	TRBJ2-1	CASSPDRAITSSYNEQFF
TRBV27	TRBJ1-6	CASSPHRGPGINSPLHF
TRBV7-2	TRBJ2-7	CASSLGLGAGFEQYF
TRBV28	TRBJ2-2	CASSLPLGVTGELFF
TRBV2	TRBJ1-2	CASSDPGRLLGYTF
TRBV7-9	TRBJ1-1	CASSRGNTEAFF
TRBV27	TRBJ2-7	CASSTGLAGGMAYEQYF
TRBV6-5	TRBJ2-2	CASSYDITGELFF
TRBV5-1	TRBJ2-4	CASSLLTDGVKNIQYF
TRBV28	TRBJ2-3	CASSFPGATDTQYF
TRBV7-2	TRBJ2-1	CASSLEYGTSDEQFF
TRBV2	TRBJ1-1	CASSEALAGGHTEAFF
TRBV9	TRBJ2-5	CASSVERSGRDMETQYF
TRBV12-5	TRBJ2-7	CASGLINNRGRYEQYF